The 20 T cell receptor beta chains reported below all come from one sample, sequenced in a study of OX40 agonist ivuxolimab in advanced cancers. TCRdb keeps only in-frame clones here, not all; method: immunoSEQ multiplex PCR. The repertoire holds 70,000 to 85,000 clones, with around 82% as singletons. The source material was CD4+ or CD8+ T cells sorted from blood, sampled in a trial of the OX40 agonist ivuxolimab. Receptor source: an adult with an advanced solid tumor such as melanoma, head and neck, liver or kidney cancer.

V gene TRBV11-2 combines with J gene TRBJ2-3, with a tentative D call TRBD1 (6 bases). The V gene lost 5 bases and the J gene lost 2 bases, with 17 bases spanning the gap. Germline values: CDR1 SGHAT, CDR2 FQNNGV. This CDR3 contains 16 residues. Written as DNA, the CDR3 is TGTGCCAGCAGCCCTCGGCATGGGGGCCTCACAGATACGCAGTATTTT. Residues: CASSPRHGGLTDTQYF.

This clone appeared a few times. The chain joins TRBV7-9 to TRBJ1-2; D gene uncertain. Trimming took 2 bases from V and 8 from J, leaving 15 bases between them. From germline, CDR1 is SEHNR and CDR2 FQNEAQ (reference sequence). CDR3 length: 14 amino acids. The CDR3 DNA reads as TGTGCCAGCAGCTTACCCTTCGACATCCGCGGCTACACCTTC. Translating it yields CASSLPFDIRGYTF.

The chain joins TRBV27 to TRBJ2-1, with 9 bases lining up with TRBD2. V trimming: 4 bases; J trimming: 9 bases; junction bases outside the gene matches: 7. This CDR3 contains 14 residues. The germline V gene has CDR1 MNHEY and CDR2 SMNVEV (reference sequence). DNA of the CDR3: TGTGCCAGCAGTTCCCTAGCGGGATTCGGTGAGCAGTTCTTC. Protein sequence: CASSSLAGFGEQFF.

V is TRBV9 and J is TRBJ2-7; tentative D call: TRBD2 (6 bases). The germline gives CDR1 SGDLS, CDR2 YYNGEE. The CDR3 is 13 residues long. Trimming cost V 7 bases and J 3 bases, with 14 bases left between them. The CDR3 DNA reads TGTGCCAGCGCGGGGCAGGGCAGCTACGAGCAGTACTTC. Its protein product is CASAGQGSYEQYF.

CDR3 sequence reads: CSVGDRGSEPQHF. CDR3 DNA: TGCAGCGTTGGGGACAGAGGTTCGGAGCCCCAGCATTTT. The chain is built from TRBV29-1 and TRBJ1-5, with 7 bases lining up with TRBD1. The trim removed 4 bases at V and 8 bases at J, leaving 8 bases unmatched. CDR1 is SQVTM, CDR2 ANQGSEA, per germline. The CDR3 totals 13 residues.

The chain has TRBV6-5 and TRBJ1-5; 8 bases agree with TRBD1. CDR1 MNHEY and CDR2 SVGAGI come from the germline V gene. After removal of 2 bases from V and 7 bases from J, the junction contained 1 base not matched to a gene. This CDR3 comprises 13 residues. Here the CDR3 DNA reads TGTGCCAGCAGTTACGACAGGGGCCAGCCCCAGCATTTT. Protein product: CASSYDRGQPQHF.

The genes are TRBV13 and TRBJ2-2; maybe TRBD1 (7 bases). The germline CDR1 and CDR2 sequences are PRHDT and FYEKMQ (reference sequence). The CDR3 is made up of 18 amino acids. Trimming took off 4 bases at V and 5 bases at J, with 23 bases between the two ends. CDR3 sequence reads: CASSSSQGGRVGTGELFF. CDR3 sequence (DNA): TGTGCCAGCAGCTCCTCTCAGGGGGGCAGGGTAGGAACCGGGGAGCTGTTTTTT.

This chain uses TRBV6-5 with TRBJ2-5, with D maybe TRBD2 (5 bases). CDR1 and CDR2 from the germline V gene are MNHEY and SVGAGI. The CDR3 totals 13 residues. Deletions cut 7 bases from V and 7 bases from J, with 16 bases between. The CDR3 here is CASTRAEAGTQYF. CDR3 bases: TGTGCCAGCACCAGAGCGGAGGCGGGGACCCAGTACTTC.

CDR3 in amino acids: CASSARTGTGELFF. CDR3 nucleotide sequence: TGTGCCAGCAGTGCACGGACAGGTACCGGGGAGCTGTTTTTT. This chain connects TRBV25-1 to TRBJ2-2; 7 bases agree with TRBD1. The CDR3 is made up of 14 amino acids. The germline CDR1 and CDR2 sequences are MGHDK and SYGVNS. V lost 4 bases to trimming and J lost 5 bases; unmatched junction nucleotides: 4.

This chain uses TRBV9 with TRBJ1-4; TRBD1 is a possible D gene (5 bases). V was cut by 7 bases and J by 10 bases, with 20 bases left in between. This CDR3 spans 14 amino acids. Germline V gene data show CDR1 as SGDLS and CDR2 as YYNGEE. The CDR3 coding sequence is TGTGCCAGCTCCCTAGGGCAGGGCGCGCTAAAACTGTTTTTT. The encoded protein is CASSLGQGALKLFF.

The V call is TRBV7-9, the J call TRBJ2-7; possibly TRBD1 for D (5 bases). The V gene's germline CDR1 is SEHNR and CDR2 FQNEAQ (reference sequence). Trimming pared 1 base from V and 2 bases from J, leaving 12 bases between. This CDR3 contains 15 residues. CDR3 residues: CASSLVVGATYEQYF. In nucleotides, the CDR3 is TGTGCCAGCAGCTTAGTAGTAGGGGCAACCTACGAGCAGTACTTC. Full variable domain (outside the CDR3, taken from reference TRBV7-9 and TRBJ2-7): DTGVSQNPRHKITKRGQNVTFRCDPISEHNRLYWYRQTLGQGPEFLTYFQNEAQLEKSRLLSDRFSAERPKGSFSTLEIQRTEQGDSAMYLCASSLVVGATYEQYFGPGTRLTVT.

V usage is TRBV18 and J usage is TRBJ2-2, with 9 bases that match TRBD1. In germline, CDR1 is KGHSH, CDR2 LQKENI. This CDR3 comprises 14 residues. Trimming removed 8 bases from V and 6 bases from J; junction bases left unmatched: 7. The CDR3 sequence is CASRTGGSAGELFF. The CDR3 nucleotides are TGTGCCAGCCGAACAGGGGGCAGTGCCGGGGAGCTGTTTTTT.

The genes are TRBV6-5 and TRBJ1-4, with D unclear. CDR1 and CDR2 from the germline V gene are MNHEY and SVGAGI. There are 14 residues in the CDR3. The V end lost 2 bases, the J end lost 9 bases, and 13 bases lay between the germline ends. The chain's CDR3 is CASSYLRTEKKLFF. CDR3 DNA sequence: TGTGCCAGCAGTTACCTTCGGACGGAGAAAAAACTGTTTTTT.

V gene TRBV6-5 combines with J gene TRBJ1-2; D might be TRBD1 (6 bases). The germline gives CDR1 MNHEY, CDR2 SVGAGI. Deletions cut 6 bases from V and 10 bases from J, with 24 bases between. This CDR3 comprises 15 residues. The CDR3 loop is CASRTSFNSGVPYTF. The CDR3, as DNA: TGTGCCAGCAGAACCTCATTCAATTCAGGGGTTCCCTACACCTTC.

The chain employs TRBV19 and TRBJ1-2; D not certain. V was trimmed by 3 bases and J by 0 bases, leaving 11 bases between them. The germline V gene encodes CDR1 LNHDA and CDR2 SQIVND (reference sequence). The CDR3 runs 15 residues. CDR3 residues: CASSIRQEANYGYTF. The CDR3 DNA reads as TGTGCCAGTAGTATTCGCCAGGAGGCTAACTATGGCTACACCTTC.

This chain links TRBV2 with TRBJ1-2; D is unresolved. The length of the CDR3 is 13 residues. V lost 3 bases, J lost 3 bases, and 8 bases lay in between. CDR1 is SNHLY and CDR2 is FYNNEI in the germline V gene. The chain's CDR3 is CASSETMDYGYTF. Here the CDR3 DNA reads TGTGCCAGCAGTGAGACCATGGACTATGGCTACACCTTC.

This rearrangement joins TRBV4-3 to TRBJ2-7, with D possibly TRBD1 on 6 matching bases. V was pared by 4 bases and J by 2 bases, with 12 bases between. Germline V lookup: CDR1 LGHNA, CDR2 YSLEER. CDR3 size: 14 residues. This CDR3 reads CASSRRTGTYEQYF. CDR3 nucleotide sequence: TGCGCCAGCAGCCGCAGAACAGGGACCTACGAGCAGTACTTC.

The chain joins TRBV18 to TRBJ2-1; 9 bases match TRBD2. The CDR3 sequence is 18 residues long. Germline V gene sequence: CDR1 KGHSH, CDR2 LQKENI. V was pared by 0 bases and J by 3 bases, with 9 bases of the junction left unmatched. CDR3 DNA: TGTGCCAGCTCACCACCGGGCAGGCGGGGGGGCTTCTACAATGAGCAGTTCTTC. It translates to CASSPPGRRGGFYNEQFF.

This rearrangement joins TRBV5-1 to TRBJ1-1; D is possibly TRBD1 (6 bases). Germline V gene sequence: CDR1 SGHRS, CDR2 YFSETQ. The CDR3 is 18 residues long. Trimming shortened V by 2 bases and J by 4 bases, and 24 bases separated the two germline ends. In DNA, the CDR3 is TGCGCCAGCAGCTTTTTAAACGCAGGGGTAGTTGGTAGCACTGAAGCTTTCTTT. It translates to CASSFLNAGVVGSTEAFF.

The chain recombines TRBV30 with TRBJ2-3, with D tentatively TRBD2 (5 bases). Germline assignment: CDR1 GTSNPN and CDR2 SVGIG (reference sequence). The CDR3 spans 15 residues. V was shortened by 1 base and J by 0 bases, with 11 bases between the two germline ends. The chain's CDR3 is CAWSGLGGSTDTQYF. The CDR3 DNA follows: TGTGCCTGGAGTGGGCTGGGCGGGAGCACAGATACGCAGTATTTT.